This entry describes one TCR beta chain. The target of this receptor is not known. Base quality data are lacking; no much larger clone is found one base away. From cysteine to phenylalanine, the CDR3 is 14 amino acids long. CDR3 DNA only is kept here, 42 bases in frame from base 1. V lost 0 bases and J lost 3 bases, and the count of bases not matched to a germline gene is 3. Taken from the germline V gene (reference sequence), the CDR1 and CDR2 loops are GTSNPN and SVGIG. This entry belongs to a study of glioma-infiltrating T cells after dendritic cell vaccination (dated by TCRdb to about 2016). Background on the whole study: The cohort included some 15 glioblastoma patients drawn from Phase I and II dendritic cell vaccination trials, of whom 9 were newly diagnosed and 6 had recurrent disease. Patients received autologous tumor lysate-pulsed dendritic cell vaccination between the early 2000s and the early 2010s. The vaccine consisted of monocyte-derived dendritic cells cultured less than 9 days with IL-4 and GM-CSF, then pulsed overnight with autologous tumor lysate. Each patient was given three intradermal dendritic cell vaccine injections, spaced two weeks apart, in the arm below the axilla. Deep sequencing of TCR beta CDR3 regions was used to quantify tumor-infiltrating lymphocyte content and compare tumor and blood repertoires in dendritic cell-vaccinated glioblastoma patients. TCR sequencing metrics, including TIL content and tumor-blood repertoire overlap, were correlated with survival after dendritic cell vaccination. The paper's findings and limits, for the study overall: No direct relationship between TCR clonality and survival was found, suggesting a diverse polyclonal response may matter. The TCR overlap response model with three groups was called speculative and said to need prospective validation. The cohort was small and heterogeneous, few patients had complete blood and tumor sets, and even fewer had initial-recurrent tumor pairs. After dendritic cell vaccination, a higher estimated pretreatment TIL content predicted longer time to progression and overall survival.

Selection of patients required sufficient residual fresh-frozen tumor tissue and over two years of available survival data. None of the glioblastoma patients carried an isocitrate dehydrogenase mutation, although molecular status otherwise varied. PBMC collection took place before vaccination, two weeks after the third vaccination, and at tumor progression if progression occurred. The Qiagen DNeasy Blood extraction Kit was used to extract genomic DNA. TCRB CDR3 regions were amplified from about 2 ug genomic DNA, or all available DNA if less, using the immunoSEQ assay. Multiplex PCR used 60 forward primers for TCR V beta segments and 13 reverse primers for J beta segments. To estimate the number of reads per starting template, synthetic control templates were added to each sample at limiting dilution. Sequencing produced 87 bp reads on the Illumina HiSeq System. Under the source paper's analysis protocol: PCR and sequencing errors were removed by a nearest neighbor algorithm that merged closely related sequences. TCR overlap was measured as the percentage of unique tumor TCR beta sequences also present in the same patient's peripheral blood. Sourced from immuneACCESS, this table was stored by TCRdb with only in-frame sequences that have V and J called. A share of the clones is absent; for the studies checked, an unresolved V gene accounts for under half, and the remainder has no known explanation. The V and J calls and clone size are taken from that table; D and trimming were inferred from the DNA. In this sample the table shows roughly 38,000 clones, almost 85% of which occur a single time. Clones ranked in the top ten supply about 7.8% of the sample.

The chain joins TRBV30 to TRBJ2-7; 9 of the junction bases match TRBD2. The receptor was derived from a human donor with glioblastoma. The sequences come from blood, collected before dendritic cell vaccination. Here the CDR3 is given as CAWSVRRGGYEQYF. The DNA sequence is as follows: TGTGCCTGGAGTGTACGGCGGGGGGGCTACGAGCAGTACTTC.